This T cell receptor (beta chain) is from a study of T cells in Graves' hyperthyroidism and ophthalmopathy. Across the whole study: The initial diagnosis was the point when peripheral blood was collected, ahead of any treatment. Study observations and caveats: Within blood appeared most thyroid clonotypes that had expanded above 0.001.

It was over 9.5 ml of fresh peripheral blood that supplied the PBMCs. This clonotype was observed a handful of times. Antigen: not known. V lost 0 bases and J 4 bases, leaving 19 bases between the germline ends. The CDR3 extends over 18 amino acids. The germline V gene has CDR1 LGHNA and CDR2 YSLEER. The source material, RNA transcripts, was used to amplify TCR beta CDR3 regions. HTBI primers were the set used in a first-round RT-PCR of the TCR CDR3. TCRdb redid the calling of the multiplex PCR reads with MiXCR, one entry per CDR3 protein. The table shows 400,000 to 550,000 distinct CDR3 sequences, with approximately 25% occurring only once.

The gene calls are TRBV4-3 and TRBJ1-5; D is perhaps TRBD1 (5 bases). The TCR originated in a woman in her thirties with Graves' ophthalmopathy. Sequenced sample: blood. The CDR3 sequence: CASSQENKGSGANQPQHF. The CDR3 nucleotides are TGCGCCAGCAGCCAAGAAAATAAAGGGTCTGGGGCTAATCAGCCCCAGCATTTT.